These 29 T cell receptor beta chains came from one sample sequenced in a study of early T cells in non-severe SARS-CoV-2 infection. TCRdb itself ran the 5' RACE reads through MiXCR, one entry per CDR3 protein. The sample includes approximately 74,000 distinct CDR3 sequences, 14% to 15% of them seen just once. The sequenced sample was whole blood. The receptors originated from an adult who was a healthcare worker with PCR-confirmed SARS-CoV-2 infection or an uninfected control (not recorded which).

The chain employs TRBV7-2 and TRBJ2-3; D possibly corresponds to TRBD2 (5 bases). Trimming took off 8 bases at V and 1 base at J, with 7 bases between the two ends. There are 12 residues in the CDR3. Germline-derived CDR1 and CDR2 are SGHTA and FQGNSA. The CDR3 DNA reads TGTGCCAGCGGGAGACGCACAGATACGCAGTATTTT. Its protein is CASGRRTDTQYF.

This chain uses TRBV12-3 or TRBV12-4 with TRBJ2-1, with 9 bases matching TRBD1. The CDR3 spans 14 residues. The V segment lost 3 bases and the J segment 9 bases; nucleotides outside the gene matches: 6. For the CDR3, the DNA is TGTGCCAGCAGTTTTAGACAGGGGGGCGCTGAGCAGTTCTTC. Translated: CASSFRQGGAEQFF.

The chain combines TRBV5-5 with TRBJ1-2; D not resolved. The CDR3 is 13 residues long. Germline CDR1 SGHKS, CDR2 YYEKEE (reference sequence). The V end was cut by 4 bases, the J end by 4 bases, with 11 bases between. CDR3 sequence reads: CASSREPAYGYTF. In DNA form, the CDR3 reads TGTGCCAGCAGCCGAGAGCCCGCCTATGGCTACACCTTC. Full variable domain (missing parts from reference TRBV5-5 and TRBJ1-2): DAGVTQSPTHLIKTRGQQVTLRCSPISGHKSVSWYQQVLGQGPQFIFQYYEKEERGRGNFPDRFSARQFPNYSSELNVNALLLGDSALYLCASSREPAYGYTFGSGTRLTVV.

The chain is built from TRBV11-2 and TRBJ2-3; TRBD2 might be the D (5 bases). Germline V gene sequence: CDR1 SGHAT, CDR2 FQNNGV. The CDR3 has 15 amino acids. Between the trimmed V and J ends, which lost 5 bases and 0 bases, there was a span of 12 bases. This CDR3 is CASSETLASTDTQYF. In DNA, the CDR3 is TGTGCCAGCAGCGAGACGCTAGCTAGCACAGATACGCAGTATTTT.

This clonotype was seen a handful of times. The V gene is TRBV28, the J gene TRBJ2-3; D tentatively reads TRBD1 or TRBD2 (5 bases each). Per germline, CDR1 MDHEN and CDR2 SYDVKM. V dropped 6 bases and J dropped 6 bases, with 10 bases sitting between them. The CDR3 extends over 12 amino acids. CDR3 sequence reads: CASRGVMDTQYF. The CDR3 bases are TGTGCCAGCAGGGGGGTGATGGATACGCAGTATTTT. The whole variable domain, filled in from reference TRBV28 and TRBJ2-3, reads DVKVTQSSRYLVKRTGEKVFLECVQDMDHENMFWYRQDPGLGLRLIYFSYDVKMKEKGDIPEGYSVSREKKERFSLILESASTNQTSMYLCASRGVMDTQYFGPGTRLTVL.

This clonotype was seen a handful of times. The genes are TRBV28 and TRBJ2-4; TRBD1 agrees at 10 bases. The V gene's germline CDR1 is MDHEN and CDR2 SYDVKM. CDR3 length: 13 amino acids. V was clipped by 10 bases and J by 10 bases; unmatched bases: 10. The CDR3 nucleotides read TGTGCCACATGGGACAGGGGTAATCTTATTCAGTACTTC. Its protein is CATWDRGNLIQYF.

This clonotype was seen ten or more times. The CDR3: CASSTGGLLQETQYF. CDR3 bases: TGTGCCAGTAGCACAGGGGGCTTGCTCCAAGAGACCCAGTACTTC. The J gene is TRBJ2-5, the V gene TRBV19; 9 bases fit TRBD1. The CDR3 loop spans 15 amino acids. The germline V gene has CDR1 LNHDA and CDR2 SQIVND (reference sequence). With 6 bases clipped from V and 1 base from J, the junction kept 6 bases outside the gene matches. Full variable domain (remainder filled in from reference TRBV19 and TRBJ2-5): DGGITQSPKYLFRKEGQNVTLSCEQNLNHDAMYWYRQDPGQGLRLIYYSQIVNDFQKGDIAEGYSVSREKKESFPLTVTSAQKNPTAFYLCASSTGGLLQETQYFGPGTRLLVL.

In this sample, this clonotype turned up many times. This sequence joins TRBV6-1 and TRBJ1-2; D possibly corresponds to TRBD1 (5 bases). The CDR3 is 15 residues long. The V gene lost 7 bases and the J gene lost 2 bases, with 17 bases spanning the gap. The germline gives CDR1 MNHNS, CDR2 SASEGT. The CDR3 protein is CASTVAPDKNYGYTF. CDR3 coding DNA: TGTGCCAGCACCGTTGCCCCGGACAAGAACTATGGCTACACCTTC.

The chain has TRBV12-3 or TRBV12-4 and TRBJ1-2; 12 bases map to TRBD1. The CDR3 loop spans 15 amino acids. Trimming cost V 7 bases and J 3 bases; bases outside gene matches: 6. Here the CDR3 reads CASTRDRGLYYGYTF. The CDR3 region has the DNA TGTGCCAGCACCAGGGACAGGGGGCTATACTATGGCTACACCTTC.

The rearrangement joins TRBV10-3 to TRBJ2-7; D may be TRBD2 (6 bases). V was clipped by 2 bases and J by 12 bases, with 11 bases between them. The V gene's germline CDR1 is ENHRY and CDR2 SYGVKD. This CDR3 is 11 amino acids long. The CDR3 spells CAISEGRGMYF. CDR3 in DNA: TGTGCCATCAGTGAGGGCCGGGGGATGTACTTC.

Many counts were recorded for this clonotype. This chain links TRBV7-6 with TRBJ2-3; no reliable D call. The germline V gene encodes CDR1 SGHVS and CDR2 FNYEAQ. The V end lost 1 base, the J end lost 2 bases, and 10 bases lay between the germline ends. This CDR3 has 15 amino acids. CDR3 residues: CASSLGGGFTDTQYF. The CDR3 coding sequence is TGTGCCAGCAGCTTAGGTGGCGGTTTCACAGATACGCAGTATTTT.

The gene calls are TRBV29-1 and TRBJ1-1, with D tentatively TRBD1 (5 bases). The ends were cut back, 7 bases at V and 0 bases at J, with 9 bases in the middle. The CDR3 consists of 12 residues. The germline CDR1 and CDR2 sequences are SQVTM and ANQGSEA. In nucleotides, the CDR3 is TGCAGCGGCGGGACGGTGAACACTGAAGCTTTCTTT. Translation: CSGGTVNTEAFF.

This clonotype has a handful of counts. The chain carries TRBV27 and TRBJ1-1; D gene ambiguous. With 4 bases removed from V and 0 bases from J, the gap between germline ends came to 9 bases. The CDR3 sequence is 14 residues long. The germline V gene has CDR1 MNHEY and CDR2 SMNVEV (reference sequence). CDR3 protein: CASSSNLLNTEAFF. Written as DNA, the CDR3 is TGTGCCAGCAGTTCGAACCTACTGAACACTGAAGCTTTCTTT.

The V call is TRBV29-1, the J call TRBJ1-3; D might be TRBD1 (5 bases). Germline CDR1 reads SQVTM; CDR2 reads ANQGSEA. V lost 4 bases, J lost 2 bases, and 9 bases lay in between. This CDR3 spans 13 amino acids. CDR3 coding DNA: TGCAGCGTTGTTTCAGGGACTGGAAACACCATATATTTT. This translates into CSVVSGTGNTIYF.

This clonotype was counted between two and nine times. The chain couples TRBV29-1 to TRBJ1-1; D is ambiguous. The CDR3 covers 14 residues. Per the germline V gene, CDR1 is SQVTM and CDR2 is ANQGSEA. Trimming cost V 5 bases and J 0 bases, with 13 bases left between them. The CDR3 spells CSVSFLGLNTEAFF. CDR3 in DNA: TGCAGCGTTTCCTTTTTGGGCCTGAACACTGAAGCTTTCTTT.

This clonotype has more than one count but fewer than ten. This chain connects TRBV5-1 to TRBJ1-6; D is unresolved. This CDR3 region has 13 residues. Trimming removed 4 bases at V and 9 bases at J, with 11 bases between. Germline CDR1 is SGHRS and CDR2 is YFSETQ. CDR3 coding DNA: TGCGCCAGCAGCCCCGACTGGGGTTCACCCCTCCACTTT. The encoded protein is CASSPDWGSPLHF.

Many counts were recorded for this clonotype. The CDR3 region is CASSPGTLFGTDTQYF. For the CDR3, the DNA is TGTGCCAGCAGCCCCGGGACACTATTTGGCACAGATACGCAGTATTTT. This sequence joins TRBV9 and TRBJ2-3, with D perhaps TRBD1 (6 bases). The V gene lost 4 bases and the J gene lost 1 base, with 16 bases spanning the gap. The V gene's germline CDR1 is SGDLS and CDR2 YYNGEE. This CDR3 has 16 residues. Full variable domain (outside the CDR3, taken from reference TRBV9 and TRBJ2-3): DSGVTQTPKHLITATGQRVTLRCSPRSGDLSVYWYQQSLDQGLQFLIQYYNGEERAKGNILERFSAQQFPDLHSELNLSSLELGDSALYFCASSPGTLFGTDTQYFGPGTRLTVL.

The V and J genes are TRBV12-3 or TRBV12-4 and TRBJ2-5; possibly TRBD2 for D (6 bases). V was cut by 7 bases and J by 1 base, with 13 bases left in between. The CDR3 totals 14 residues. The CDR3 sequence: CASTPRDSQETQYF. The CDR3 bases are TGTGCCAGCACCCCCCGGGACTCCCAAGAGACCCAGTACTTC.

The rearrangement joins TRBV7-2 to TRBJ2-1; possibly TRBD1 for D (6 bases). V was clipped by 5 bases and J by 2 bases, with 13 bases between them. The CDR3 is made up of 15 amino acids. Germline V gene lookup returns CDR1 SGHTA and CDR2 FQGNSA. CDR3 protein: CASSIGQSPYNEQFF. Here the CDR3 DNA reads TGTGCCAGCAGCATCGGACAGAGCCCCTACAATGAGCAGTTCTTC.

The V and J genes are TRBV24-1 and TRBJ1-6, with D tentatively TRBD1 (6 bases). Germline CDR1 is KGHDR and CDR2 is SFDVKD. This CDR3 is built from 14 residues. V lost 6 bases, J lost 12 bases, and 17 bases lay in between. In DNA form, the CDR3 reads TGTGCCACCAGTCCACAGGGTGGTACCGGACCCCTCCACTTT. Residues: CATSPQGGTGPLHF.

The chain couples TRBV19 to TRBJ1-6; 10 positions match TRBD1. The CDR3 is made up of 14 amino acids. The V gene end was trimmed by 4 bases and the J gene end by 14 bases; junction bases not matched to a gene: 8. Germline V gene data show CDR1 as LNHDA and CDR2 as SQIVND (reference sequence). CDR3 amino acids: CASSTGTGAPTLHF. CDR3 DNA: TGTGCCAGTAGTACCGGGACAGGGGCTCCCACCCTCCACTTT.

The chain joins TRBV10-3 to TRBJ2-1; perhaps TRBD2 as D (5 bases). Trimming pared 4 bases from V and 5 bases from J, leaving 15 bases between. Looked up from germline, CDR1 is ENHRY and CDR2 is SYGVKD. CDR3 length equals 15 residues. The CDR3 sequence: CAISGGLGWDNEQFF. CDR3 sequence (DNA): TGTGCCATCAGTGGAGGGCTCGGGTGGGACAATGAGCAGTTCTTC.

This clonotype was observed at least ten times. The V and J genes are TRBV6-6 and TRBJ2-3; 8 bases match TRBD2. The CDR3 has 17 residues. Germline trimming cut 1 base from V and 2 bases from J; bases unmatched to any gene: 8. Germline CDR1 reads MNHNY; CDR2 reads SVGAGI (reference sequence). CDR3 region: CASSYFSGGRNTDTQYF. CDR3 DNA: TGTGCCAGCAGTTACTTCTCGGGGGGGCGGAACACAGATACGCAGTATTTT.

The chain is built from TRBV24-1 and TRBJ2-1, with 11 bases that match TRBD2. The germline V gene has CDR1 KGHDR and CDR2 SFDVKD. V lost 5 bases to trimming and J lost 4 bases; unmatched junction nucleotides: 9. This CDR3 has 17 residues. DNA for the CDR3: TGTGCCACCAGTGGTCCAACCGGGACTAGCGGTTACAATGAGCAGTTCTTC. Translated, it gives CATSGPTGTSGYNEQFF.

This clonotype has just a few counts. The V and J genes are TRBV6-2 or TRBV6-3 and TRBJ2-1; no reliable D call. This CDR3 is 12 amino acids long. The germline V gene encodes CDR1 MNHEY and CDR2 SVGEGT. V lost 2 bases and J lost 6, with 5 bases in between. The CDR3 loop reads CASSYLGNEQFF. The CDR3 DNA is TGTGCCAGCAGTTACCTTGGCAATGAGCAGTTCTTC.

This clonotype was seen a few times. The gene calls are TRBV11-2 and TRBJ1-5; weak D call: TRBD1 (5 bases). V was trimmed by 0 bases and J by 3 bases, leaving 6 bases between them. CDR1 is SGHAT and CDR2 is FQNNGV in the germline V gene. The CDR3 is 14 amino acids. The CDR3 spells CASSLEGTNQPQHF. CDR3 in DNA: TGTGCCAGCAGCTTAGAAGGGACCAATCAGCCCCAGCATTTT.

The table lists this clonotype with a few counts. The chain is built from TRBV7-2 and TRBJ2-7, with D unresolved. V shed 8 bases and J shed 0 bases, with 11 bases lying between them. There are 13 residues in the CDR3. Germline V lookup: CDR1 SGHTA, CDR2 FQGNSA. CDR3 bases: TGTGCCAGCGCGCGCCAATCCTCCTACGAGCAGTACTTC. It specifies CASARQSSYEQYF.

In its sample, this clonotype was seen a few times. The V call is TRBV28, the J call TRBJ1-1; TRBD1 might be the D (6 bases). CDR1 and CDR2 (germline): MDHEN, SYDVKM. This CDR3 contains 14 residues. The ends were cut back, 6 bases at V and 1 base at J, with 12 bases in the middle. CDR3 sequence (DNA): TGTGCCAGCAGGGAGGGGACAACGAACACTGAAGCTTTCTTT. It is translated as CASREGTTNTEAFF. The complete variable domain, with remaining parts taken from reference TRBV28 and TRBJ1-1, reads DVKVTQSSRYLVKRTGEKVFLECVQDMDHENMFWYRQDPGLGLRLIYFSYDVKMKEKGDIPEGYSVSREKKERFSLILESASTNQTSMYLCASREGTTNTEAFFGQGTRLTVV.

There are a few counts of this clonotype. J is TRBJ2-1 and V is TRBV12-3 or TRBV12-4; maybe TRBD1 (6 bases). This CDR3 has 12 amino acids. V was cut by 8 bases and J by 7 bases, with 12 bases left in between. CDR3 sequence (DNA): TGTGCCAGCGAATCAGGGGCGAATGAGCAGTTCTTC. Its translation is CASESGANEQFF.